A single sample gave rise to the 17 T cell receptor beta chains below, sequenced in a study of CD8+CD57+ T cells in acquired aplastic anemia. The patients chosen for sequencing had shown expansion of CD8+CD57+ cells (detected by flow cytometry). The study profiled TCR beta VDJ and CDR3 using genomic DNA as template. TCRdb analysed the reads with MiXCR anew, one entry per CDR3 protein. The table lists 150,000 to 200,000 distinct CDR3 sequences, around 48% of them singletons. Material for sequencing was sorted CD4+, CD8+, or CD8+CD57+ T cells (not recorded which) from PBMCs. These receptors originate from a human donor with aplastic anemia.

The chain combines TRBV7-9 with TRBJ1-6, with D unresolved. The V end was cut by 1 base, the J end by 14 bases, with 9 bases between. Germline loops: CDR1 SEHNR, CDR2 FQNEAQ (reference sequence). This CDR3 contains 12 residues. CDR3 sequence: CASSLGTRTLHF. As DNA, the CDR3 is TGTGCCAGCAGCTTAGGTACCAGAACCCTCCACTTT. Complete variable domain (other parts from reference TRBV7-9 and TRBJ1-6): DTGVSQNPRHKITKRGQNVTFRCDPISEHNRLYWYRQTLGQGPEFLTYFQNEAQLEKSRLLSDRFSAERPKGSFSTLEIQRTEQGDSAMYLCASSLGTRTLHFGNGTRLTVT.

This clonotype was recorded only once. V is TRBV20-1 and J is TRBJ2-1; D ambiguous. Germline assignment: CDR1 DFQATT and CDR2 SNEGSKA (reference sequence). This CDR3 contains 14 residues. V lost 2 bases, J lost 6 bases, and 14 bases lay in between. The CDR3 coding sequence is TGCAGTGCTAGATTCGGACCCAACACCAATGAGCAGTTCTTC. As protein: CSARFGPNTNEQFF.

With respect to this clonotype: It may be a read error: a sequence one base away is much more abundant. The rearrangement joins TRBV6-1 to TRBJ2-5, with a weak D call TRBD1 (5 bases). Germline CDR1 MNHNS, CDR2 SASEGT. The CDR3 has 14 amino acids. Trimming removed 9 bases from V and 2 bases from J, with 16 bases in between. The DNA for the CDR3 is TGTGCCAGAGCCGGACAATCCTTACAAGAGACCCAGTACTTC. This sequence encodes CARAGQSLQETQYF.

V gene TRBV5-4 combines with J gene TRBJ2-5; 8 bases line up with TRBD2. The CDR3 runs 17 residues. Unmatched junction bases numbered 11, after V lost 0 bases and J lost 4 bases. Germline CDR1 SGHNT, CDR2 YYREEE (reference sequence). The CDR3 reads CASSLDGSGKRGETQYF. The CDR3 DNA reads as TGTGCCAGCAGCTTGGACGGTAGCGGGAAGAGGGGAGAGACCCAGTACTTC.

This clonotype was picked up one time. The chain couples TRBV10-3 to TRBJ2-2; 8 nucleotides align to TRBD1. The CDR3 runs to 15 residues. Germline values: CDR1 ENHRY, CDR2 SYGVKD. V lost 10 bases to trimming and J lost 1 base; unmatched junction nucleotides: 8. CDR3 protein: CASRAGTGNTGELFF. The CDR3 bases are TGTGCCAGCAGAGCCGGGACAGGGAACACCGGGGAGCTGTTTTTT.

The J gene is TRBJ2-7, the V gene TRBV24-1, with D maybe TRBD2 (7 bases). With 9 bases removed from V and 5 bases from J, the gap between germline ends came to 13 bases. The CDR3 consists of 12 residues. Germline CDR1 is KGHDR and CDR2 is SFDVKD. The CDR3 DNA is TGTGCCACCGCGGGGGCGGCCCACGAGCAGTACTTC. It encodes CATAGAAHEQYF.

As regards this clonotype: One end of the junction varies from germline; a read error may be responsible. The chain carries TRBV12-3 or TRBV12-4 and TRBJ2-3; weak D call: TRBD2 (6 bases). The CDR3 has 17 residues. The CDR3 protein is CASSFIGAGGITDTQCF. In nucleotides, the CDR3 is TGTGCCAGCAGTTTTATCGGGGCGGGCGGGATTACAGATACGCAGTGTTTT.

V is TRBV19 and J is TRBJ2-7; tentatively, D is TRBD1 (6 bases). CDR1 and CDR2 (germline): LNHDA, SQIVND (reference sequence). Trimming stripped 3 bases from V and 5 bases from J, with 17 bases between. CDR3 length equals 15 residues. The CDR3 nucleotides read TGTGCCAGTAGTATCGACACCCGGACAGTAAACGAGCAGTACTTC. It specifies CASSIDTRTVNEQYF.

This clonotype was observed many times. The V and J genes are TRBV7-2 and TRBJ2-1; D is unresolved. The V end was cut by 2 bases, the J end by 9 bases, with 8 bases between. Germline-derived CDR1 and CDR2 are SGHTA and FQGNSA. This CDR3 has 12 amino acids. The CDR3 sequence is CASSLRDGEQFF. The DNA of the CDR3 is TGTGCCAGCAGCTTACGAGACGGTGAGCAGTTCTTC. Filled out from reference TRBV7-2 and TRBJ2-1, the complete variable domain reads GAGVSQSPSNKVTEKGKDVELRCDPISGHTALYWYRQSLGQGLEFLIYFQGNSAPDKSGLPSDRFSAERTGGSVSTLTIQRTQQEDSAVYLCASSLRDGEQFFGPGTRLTVL.

Worth noting for this clonotype: The conserved closing phenylalanine or tryptophan is absent in this CDR3, likely reflecting a read error. The chain recombines TRBV7-3 with TRBJ1-1; no definite D call. Deletions cut 6 bases from V and 1 base from J, with 9 bases between. Germline lookup yields CDR1 SGHTA and CDR2 FQGTGA. CDR3 length: 13 amino acids. CDR3 nucleotides: TGTGCCAGCAGGCCGACACGGAACACTGAAGCTTTCCTT. It is translated as CASRPTRNTEAFL.

This CDR3 reads CATDGLAGGNEKLFF. For the CDR3, the DNA is TGTGCCACTGACGGACTAGCGGGAGGGAATGAAAAACTGTTTTTT. The chain couples TRBV10-3 to TRBJ1-4; D is unclear. CDR3 size: 15 residues. The germline V gene encodes CDR1 ENHRY and CDR2 SYGVKD. The ends were cut back, 10 bases at V and 5 bases at J, with 20 bases in the middle.

The V gene is TRBV11-2, the J gene TRBJ2-1; D may be TRBD1 (7 bases). V was pared by 5 bases and J by 3 bases, with 14 bases between. The CDR3 extends over 15 amino acids. Germline lookup yields CDR1 SGHAT and CDR2 FQNNGV. CDR3 sequence reads: CASSRGTANYNEQFF. In DNA, the CDR3 is TGTGCCAGCAGCCGCGGGACAGCCAACTACAATGAGCAGTTCTTC.

The chain recombines TRBV9 with TRBJ2-6; D remains ambiguous. Germline V gene data show CDR1 as SGDLS and CDR2 as YYNGEE. The length of the CDR3 is 12 residues. With 7 bases removed from V and 2 bases from J, the gap between germline ends came to 4 bases. The CDR3 DNA reads as TGTGCCAGCTCGGCTGGGGCCAACGTCCTGACTTTC. Protein product: CASSAGANVLTF.

About this clonotype: With a much larger clone just one base away, this may be a read error. V usage is TRBV5-1 and J usage is TRBJ2-2; the match to TRBD2 covers 7 bases. The germline CDR1 and CDR2 sequences are SGHRS and YFSETQ. The CDR3 has 16 amino acids. CDR3 DNA: TGCGCCAGCAGCTTACTAGGACTAGAGCTAACACCGGGGAGGGATTTT. It yields the protein CASSLLGLELTPGRDF. Combining the CDR3 with reference TRBV5-1 and TRBJ2-2 gives the whole variable domain KAGVTQTPRYLIKTRGQQVTLSCSPISGHRSVSWYQQTPGQGLQFLFEYFSETQRNKGNFPGRFSGRQFSNSRSEMNVSTLELGDSALYLCASSLLGLELTPGRDFGEGSRLTVL.

In this sample, this clonotype turned up many times. The gene calls are TRBV12-3 or TRBV12-4 and TRBJ2-7, with 11 bases fitting TRBD2. V lost 2 bases to trimming and J lost 3 bases; unmatched junction nucleotides: 9. This CDR3 region has 17 residues. The CDR3 protein is CASSLWGPSGGSYEQYF. The CDR3 DNA reads as TGTGCCAGCAGTTTATGGGGTCCTAGCGGGGGGAGCTACGAGCAGTACTTC.

The sample holds many counts of this clonotype. The rearrangement joins TRBV5-1 to TRBJ2-3; tentatively, D is TRBD1 (5 bases). Trimming removed 1 base from V and 2 bases from J, with 11 bases in between. The CDR3 runs to 15 residues. Germline CDR1 and CDR2: SGHRS and YFSETQ. The CDR3 protein is CASSLPDGATDTQYF. In DNA form, the CDR3 reads TGCGCCAGCAGCTTGCCTGATGGGGCCACAGATACGCAGTATTTT.

Points on this clonotype: At one end the junction does not follow the germline gene, possibly because of a read error. The rearrangement links TRBV7-9 to TRBJ2-2; 8 bases are a match to TRBD2. This CDR3 is 15 amino acids long. Germline CDR1 and CDR2: SEHNR and FQNEAQ (reference sequence). The CDR3 DNA reads as TGTGCCAGCAGCATAGCGGGGACGAACACCGGGGAGCTGTTTTTT. Encoded protein: CASSIAGTNTGELFF.